This T cell receptor beta chain stems from a study of T cells in Graves' hyperthyroidism and ophthalmopathy. Findings and caveats of the study: Using 13 V-J features, a model discriminated ophthalmopathy from stable hyperthyroidism.

Together with thyroid ultrasound, orbital computed tomography, serum thyroxine and TRAb, clinical symptoms were used for diagnoses. A note on this clonotype: What it binds is unknown.

CDR1 is LGHNA and CDR2 is YSLEER in the germline V gene. V lost 0 bases and J lost 1; bases outside the gene matches: 4. The CDR3 totals 17 residues. Amplified TCR beta CDR3 regions derived from RNA transcripts. During a first-round RT-PCR of the TCR CDR3, the HTBI primer set was used. TCRdb re-derived calls from the multiplex PCR reads in MiXCR, one entry per CDR3 protein. The sample records hundreds of thousands of distinct CDR3 sequences, less than 15% being singletons. Sequenced: blood. This TCR came from a woman younger than 30 with Graves' hyperthyroidism. The J gene is TRBJ2-2, the V gene TRBV4-3; 8 nucleotides match TRBD2. The CDR3 region has the DNA TGCGCCAGCAGCCAAGATCAGCTAGCGGGGAACACCGGGGAGCTGTTTTTT. Protein sequence: CASSQDQLAGNTGELFF.